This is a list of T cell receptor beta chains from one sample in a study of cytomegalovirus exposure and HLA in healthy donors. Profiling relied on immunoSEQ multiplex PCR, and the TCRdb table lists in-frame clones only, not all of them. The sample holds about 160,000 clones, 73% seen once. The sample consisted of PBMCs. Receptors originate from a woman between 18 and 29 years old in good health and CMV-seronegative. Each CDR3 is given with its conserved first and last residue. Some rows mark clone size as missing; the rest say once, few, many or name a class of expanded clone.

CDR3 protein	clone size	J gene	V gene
CASSLGPGRDTQYF	NA	TRBJ2-3	TRBV5-6
CASSVGSSLTPRLFF	NA	TRBJ1-4	TRBV9
CASSRTSTSGGLTDTQYF	once	TRBJ2-3	TRBV7-9
CASSLAGGIYNSPLHF	NA	TRBJ1-6	TRBV27
CASSSRAKQLNTEAFF	NA	TRBJ1-1	TRBV7-2
CASSVAFDSPLHF	NA	TRBJ1-6	TRBV9
CASSPRPKNSQYF	NA	TRBJ2-4	TRBV27
CAISGQVYNEQFF	NA	TRBJ2-1	TRBV10-3
CAISESGTEAFF	NA	TRBJ1-1	TRBV10-3
CSVGSTGLAMIYGYTF	NA	TRBJ1-2	TRBV29-1
CASSPGRQGSNYGYTF	once	TRBJ1-2	TRBV18
CASSYAQGPYNSPLHF	few	TRBJ1-6	TRBV6-5
CASIELAGITDTQYF	NA	TRBJ2-3	TRBV2
CASSFPGRGYTEAFF	NA	TRBJ1-1	TRBV11-3
CASKENTNSPLHF	NA	TRBJ1-6	TRBV6-1
CASSLEPPSHSRSYNEQFF	NA	TRBJ2-1	TRBV11-2
CASSLGTGDGYTF	NA	TRBJ1-2	TRBV7-3
CAIRHSGLGKDEQFF	NA	TRBJ2-1	TRBV10-3